This passage covers 21 T cell receptor beta chains from one sample sequenced in a study of blood T cell repertoires in COVID-19. Using immunoSEQ multiplex PCR, the repertoire was profiled, and TCRdb retains in-frame clones only, with some absent. Among roughly 90,000 clones listed, roughly nine tenths were seen once. Sequenced sample: peripheral blood. The receptor set was obtained from a man aged 50 or older with acute or convalescent COVID-19.

V is TRBV5-1 and J is TRBJ2-7, with TRBD1 identical over 8 bases. Trimming took 0 bases from V and 3 from J; bases not matched to a gene: 5. The CDR3 has 15 amino acids. CDR1 is SGHRS and CDR2 is YFSETQ in the germline V gene. CDR3 in DNA: TGCGCCAGCAGCTTGGCCGTGGACAGGGTCTACGAGCAGTACTTC. Its protein product is CASSLAVDRVYEQYF. Together with reference TRBV5-1 and TRBJ2-7, the CDR3 gives the full variable domain: KAGVTQTPRYLIKTRGQQVTLSCSPISGHRSVSWYQQTPGQGLQFLFEYFSETQRNKGNFPGRFSGRQFSNSRSEMNVSTLELGDSALYLCASSLAVDRVYEQYFGPGTRLTVT.

The genes are TRBV30 and TRBJ2-7, with 10 bases fitting TRBD1. The J segment lost 6 bases and the V segment lost 1 base, leaving 12 bases of the junction unmatched. From germline, CDR1 is GTSNPN and CDR2 SVGIG (reference sequence). The CDR3 loop spans 16 amino acids. The CDR3 protein is CAWSAPSPGQGSEQYF. CDR3 nucleotides: TGTGCCTGGAGTGCCCCCTCCCCGGGACAGGGGTCCGAGCAGTACTTC.

In its sample, this clone was seen once. J is TRBJ2-1 and V is TRBV27; 7 bases are shared with TRBD1. The junction had 8 bases not matched to a gene; V was cut back by 7 bases and J by 5 bases. The germline V gene encodes CDR1 MNHEY and CDR2 SMNVEV (reference sequence). The CDR3 length is 14 residues. In DNA, the CDR3 is TGTGCCAGCAACCCGGGACAGACAAACAATGAGCAGTTCTTC. Protein sequence: CASNPGQTNNEQFF.

The chain recombines TRBV11-2 with TRBJ2-5; 8 bases agree with TRBD1. The CDR3 covers 14 residues. With V trimmed by 4 bases and J by 2 bases, 3 bases remained unmatched. Germline CDR1 SGHAT, CDR2 FQNNGV. This CDR3 reads CASSSGTGQETQYF. CDR3 coding DNA: TGTGCCAGCAGCTCCGGGACAGGTCAAGAGACCCAGTACTTC.

This clone occurred a few times. This chain connects TRBV4-3 to TRBJ1-4, with D hard to call. Per germline, CDR1 LGHNA and CDR2 YSLEER. V lost 2 bases and J 5 bases, leaving 12 bases between the germline ends. The CDR3 is 15 residues long. The CDR3 loop reads CASSQRNGWNEKLFF. CDR3 in DNA: TGCGCCAGCAGCCAACGCAACGGGTGGAATGAAAAACTGTTTTTT.

This clone has more than one count but fewer than ten. This chain joins TRBV10-3 and TRBJ2-3, with TRBD2 matching 14 bases. Germline trimming cut 6 bases from V and 3 bases from J; bases unmatched to any gene: 8. This CDR3 has 17 residues. CDR1 is ENHRY, CDR2 SYGVKD, per germline. The CDR3 coding sequence is TGTGCCATCAGCCCGGGACTAGCGGGGGATACGACAGATACGCAGTATTTT. It yields the protein CAISPGLAGDTTDTQYF.

V and J are TRBV11-2 and TRBJ2-5; 8 nucleotides agree with TRBD1. With V trimmed by 1 base and J by 4 bases, 5 bases remained unmatched. This CDR3 has 15 residues. The V gene's germline CDR1 is SGHAT and CDR2 FQNNGV. The CDR3 loop reads CASSLGQGARETQYF. Here the CDR3 DNA reads TGTGCCAGCAGCTTAGGTCAGGGGGCTCGAGAGACCCAGTACTTC.

This clone was detected only once. The rearrangement joins TRBV27 to TRBJ2-6; D gene ambiguous. Trimming removed 0 bases from V and 3 bases from J, with 6 bases in between. CDR1 and CDR2 from the germline V gene are MNHEY and SMNVEV (reference sequence). The CDR3 consists of 15 residues. Here the CDR3 reads CASSLSFSGANVLTF. The CDR3 nucleotides read TGTGCCAGCAGTTTATCGTTTAGTGGGGCCAACGTCCTGACTTTC.

The V gene is TRBV12-3 or TRBV12-4, the J gene TRBJ1-2; D might be TRBD1 (6 bases). The V and J ends lost 7 bases and 3 bases respectively, with 12 bases between them. This CDR3 comprises 13 residues. The CDR3 nucleotides read TGTGCCAGCACCTTTGGGACACACTATGGCTACACCTTC. Residues: CASTFGTHYGYTF.

This clone turned up a few times. One end of the junction fails to match germline, which may point to a read error. This chain uses TRBV5-1 with TRBJ2-3; 9 nucleotides line up with TRBD2. Germline V gene lookup returns CDR1 SGHRS and CDR2 YFSETQ. This CDR3 comprises 15 residues. The CDR3 DNA is TGCGCCAGCAGCTTGGCAGGGACTAGCAGAGATACGCAGTATTTT. It specifies CASSLAGTSRDTQYF. The whole variable domain, filled in from reference TRBV5-1 and TRBJ2-3, reads KAGVTQTPRYLIKTRGQQVTLSCSPISGHRSVSWYQQTPGQGLQFLFEYFSETQRNKGNFPGRFSGRQFSNSRSEMNVSTLELGDSALYLCASSLAGTSRDTQYFGPGTRLTVL.

This chain joins TRBV9 and TRBJ2-1; 8 nucleotides align to TRBD2. V lost 7 bases, J lost 7 bases, and 7 bases stayed unmatched. CDR1 and CDR2 (germline): SGDLS, YYNGEE. The CDR3 spans 13 residues. This CDR3 is CASSAGDSNEQFF. The CDR3 coding sequence is TGTGCCAGCTCAGCGGGAGATTCTAATGAGCAGTTCTTC.

This clone has a handful of counts. This chain uses TRBV7-8 with TRBJ1-1; 9 nucleotides align to TRBD1. From germline, CDR1 is SGHVS and CDR2 FQNEAQ. V shed 3 bases and J 10 bases; nucleotides not matched to a gene: 12. This CDR3 contains 15 residues. CDR3 sequence (DNA): TGTGCCAGCAGCTTGGGGACAGGGAGTCATGTGGGAGCTTTCTTT. It encodes CASSLGTGSHVGAFF.

The chain links TRBV6-5 to TRBJ2-3; D is perhaps TRBD1 (5 bases). This CDR3 region has 15 residues. Germline CDR1 MNHEY, CDR2 SVGAGI. Between the trimmed V and J ends, which lost 6 bases and 0 bases, there was a span of 13 bases. In DNA form, the CDR3 reads TGTGCCAGCAGGAAGGGGTTCTGGAGCACAGATACGCAGTATTTT. It yields the protein CASRKGFWSTDTQYF.

This chain joins TRBV5-8 and TRBJ2-5, with TRBD1 matching over 9 bases. Germline lookup yields CDR1 SGHTS and CDR2 YDEGEE. J gave up 4 bases and V 1 base, and 5 bases lay outside the gene matches. CDR3 length: 15 amino acids. CDR3 amino acids: CASSLMGQGPETQYF. Here the CDR3 DNA reads TGTGCCAGCAGCTTGATGGGACAGGGACCAGAGACCCAGTACTTC.

The V call is TRBV11-2, the J call TRBJ2-5; 7 bases align to TRBD2. Germline V lookup: CDR1 SGHAT, CDR2 FQNNGV. Trimming cost V 2 bases and J 5 bases; bases outside gene matches: 11. CDR3 size: 16 residues. This CDR3 is CASSLRPRGSAETQYF. The CDR3 region has the DNA TGTGCCAGCAGCTTAAGGCCTCGCGGGAGTGCGGAGACCCAGTACTTC.

The rearrangement links TRBV6-6 to TRBJ2-7; 8 bases agree with TRBD2. This CDR3 is 15 amino acids long. V trimming: 6 bases; J trimming: 2 bases; junction bases outside the gene matches: 9. Germline assignment: CDR1 MNHNY and CDR2 SVGAGI (reference sequence). This CDR3 is CASSSGGGGAYEQYF. The CDR3 coding sequence is TGTGCCAGCAGCTCCGGGGGGGGAGGCGCCTACGAGCAGTACTTC.

The V call is TRBV12-3 or TRBV12-4, the J call TRBJ1-4; no firm D call. Trimming took off 1 base at V and 5 bases at J, with 2 bases between the two ends. The CDR3 length is 12 residues. As DNA, the CDR3 is TGTGCCAGCAGTTTAGTAAATGAAAAACTGTTTTTT. Translation: CASSLVNEKLFF.

This sequence joins TRBV5-1 and TRBJ2-3; the match to TRBD1 covers 7 bases. J gave up 3 bases and V 0 bases, and 7 bases lay outside the gene matches. This CDR3 has 16 residues. Germline V CDR1 and CDR2: SGHRS, YFSETQ. The DNA of the CDR3 is TGCGCCAGCAGCTTGGAGGGGACAGCCACGACAGATACGCAGTATTTT. Translating it yields CASSLEGTATTDTQYF.

The genes are TRBV7-2 and TRBJ1-1; 8 bases map to TRBD1. The germline gives CDR1 SGHTA, CDR2 FQGNSA. This CDR3 comprises 15 residues. Unmatched junction bases numbered 7, after V lost 5 bases and J lost 2 bases. The CDR3 reads CASSPLTGGNTEAFF. In nucleotides, the CDR3 is TGTGCCAGCAGCCCCCTAACAGGGGGAAACACTGAAGCTTTCTTT. Based on the CDR3 plus reference TRBV7-2 and TRBJ1-1, the full variable domain is GAGVSQSPSNKVTEKGKDVELRCDPISGHTALYWYRQSLGQGLEFLIYFQGNSAPDKSGLPSDRFSAERTGGSVSTLTIQRTQQEDSAVYLCASSPLTGGNTEAFFGQGTRLTVV.

The chain employs TRBV3-1 (or the pseudogene TRBV3-2) and TRBJ2-5, with D possibly matching TRBD2 (7 bases). CDR3 length equals 16 residues. V lost 3 bases and J 5 bases, leaving 19 bases between the germline ends. Germline V gene lookup returns CDR1 LGHDT and CDR2 YNNKEL (reference sequence). Here the CDR3 DNA reads TGTGCCAGCAGCCATTTACGGGGGGCAGTGGTGGAGACCCAGTACTTC. As protein: CASSHLRGAVVETQYF.

The chain carries TRBV3-1 (or the pseudogene TRBV3-2) and TRBJ1-2; D not resolved. Trimming took off 3 bases at V and 4 bases at J, with 9 bases between the two ends. This CDR3 spans 13 amino acids. Germline V CDR1 and CDR2: LGHDT, YNNKEL (reference sequence). DNA for the CDR3: TGTGCCAGCAGCCATGCACGGGGCTATGGCTACACCTTC. Protein: CASSHARGYGYTF.